The rows below give T cell receptor beta chains drawn from one sample of a study of human T cells and chemical hapten exposure. TCRdb re-analysed the RACE reads in MiXCR, keeping a single row per CDR3 protein. Of fewer than 150,000 distinct CDR3 sequences in the sample, over 9.5% were seen once. This material consisted of whole blood, taken in connection with sensitization to the hapten diphenylcyclopropenone (DPC). Receptor source: a woman aged 50 to 60 with alopecia areata. Some clones in this sample may be carry-over from other donors' samples. Each CDR3 is given with its conserved first and last residue. D genes are given only for firm matches. Clone sizes are given selectively: once, few, many, or a class where the clone is expanded.

V,length,J,size,D,DNA,CDR3
TRBV29-1,16,TRBJ1-1,NA,TRBD1,TGCAGCGTTGGAGGGGGATCCGGGACAGGGGTATCTGAAGCTTTCTTT,CSVGGGSGTGVSEAFF
TRBV20-1,12,TRBJ2-3,many,NA,TGCAGTGCTAGTACCGACTCAGATACGCAGTATTTT,CSASTDSDTQYF
TRBV5-6,15,TRBJ2-7,many,NA,TGTGCCAGCAGCTCAGGCGGAGGGAACTCCTACGAGCAGTACTTC,CASSSGGGNSYEQYF
TRBV2,16,TRBJ2-5,few,TRBD2,TGTGCCAGCAGTCCAGGGACTAGCGGGAGTCGTGAGACCCAGTACTTC,CASSPGTSGSRETQYF
TRBV12-3/TRBV12-4,11,TRBJ2-2,few,TRBD1,TGTGCCAGCGCTACAGGGGGAGGGCTGTTTTTT,CASATGGGLFF
TRBV4-2,14,TRBJ2-7,NA,NA,TGTGCCAGCAGCCAAGGTGAAGGGACCTACGAGCAGTACTTC,CASSQGEGTYEQYF
TRBV3-1,15,TRBJ1-5,many,NA,TGTGCCAGCAGCTTTGCAGGGATGAGGGATCAGCCCCAGCATTTT,CASSFAGMRDQPQHF
TRBV7-9,13,TRBJ1-2,few,NA,TGTGCCAGCAGCTTAACTGGGTACTATGGCTACACCTTC,CASSLTGYYGYTF
TRBV2,14,TRBJ2-7,few,TRBD1,TGTGCCAGCAGTCGACAGGGTATCATCTCCGAGCAGTACTTC,CASSRQGIISEQYF
TRBV27,14,TRBJ1-2,few,NA,TGTGCCAGCAGTGCGAGGACAGAGAACTATGGCTACACCTTC,CASSARTENYGYTF
TRBV29-1,14,TRBJ2-2,NA,TRBD2,TGCAGCGCCAGGACTAGCGTCAACACCGGGGAGCTGTTTTTT,CSARTSVNTGELFF
TRBV24-1,15,TRBJ2-2,NA,NA,TGTGCCACCAGAGCCCCCGGGGAGAGCACCGGGGAGCTGTTTTTT,CATRAPGESTGELFF
TRBV7-2,15,TRBJ2-3,many,NA,TGTGCGAGCGAGAGGACGGGAGAACCCACAGATACGCAGTATTTT,CASERTGEPTDTQYF
TRBV7-2,16,TRBJ2-5,NA,NA,TGTGCCAGCAGCCCAGCCACAGGGTATTTGGGAGAGACCCAGTACTTC,CASSPATGYLGETQYF
TRBV4-1,17,TRBJ2-5,few,TRBD2,TGCGCCAGCAGCCAAGGGTTGGTAGCGGGAGGTGTAGAGACCCAGTACTTC,CASSQGLVAGGVETQYF